The clone carrying this T cell receptor (beta chain) was picked up one time. These data are taken from a study of control samples from healthy donors and cancer patients. The CDR3 has 15 residues. Trimming took 3 bases from V and 6 from J; bases not matched to a gene: 3. In germline, CDR1 is SGDLS, CDR2 YYNGEE. Generated by immunoSEQ multiplex PCR, the TCRdb table keeps only in-frame clones and is missing some. This repertoire shows around 120,000 clones, about 91% found once; its top ten account for 3.4%. The source is a man aged 35-49 years in good health. Sequencing used blood. The chain couples TRBV9 to TRBJ2-1; 13 bases match TRBD2. The CDR3 is CASSDGLAGVNEQFF. DNA for the CDR3: TGTGCCAGCAGCGACGGACTAGCGGGGGTCAATGAGCAGTTCTTC.